This TCR beta chain comes out of a study of blood T cell repertoires in COVID-19. Overall study context: Specimens from acute and convalescent COVID-19 originated in the United States, Italy and Spain.

Germline V gene lookup returns CDR1 SNHLY and CDR2 FYNNEI. This CDR3 has 10 amino acids. Trimming removed 2 bases from V and 10 bases from J, with 5 bases in between. Original analysis: Scientists estimated how many nucleated cells there were by amplifying reference gene primers. Libraries were prepared by immunoSEQ multiplex PCR; TCRdb keeps only in-frame clonotypes and omits some of them. D and trimming were read from the DNA, whereas the V and J calls and clone size are those reported in that table. The repertoire holds 55,000 to 65,000 clones, with more than 70% as singletons. This clonotype was sampled from a man aged 55 to 69 with active or convalescent COVID-19. The chain carries TRBV2 and TRBJ1-2; D is undetermined. The sample taken for sequencing was peripheral blood. The CDR3 region is CASSERYYTF. The CDR3 DNA sequence: TGTGCCAGCAGTGAACGGTACTACACCTTC.